One and the same sample provided the 23 T cell receptor beta chains below, sequenced in a study of T cells after yellow fever vaccination. TCRdb reprocessed the 5' RACE reads via MiXCR and lists one record per CDR3 protein. The sample lists about 310,000 distinct CDR3 sequences, around 3.6% occurring once. The sample was PBMCs, taken on the day of the yellow fever booster vaccination. The receptor source for this set is a man between 18 and 29 years old who received the YFV17D yellow fever vaccine.

This clonotype was observed at least ten times. The rearrangement joins TRBV5-1 to TRBJ2-5; D gene ambiguous. CDR1 and CDR2 from the germline V gene are SGHRS and YFSETQ. The CDR3 consists of 13 residues. The V end lost 1 base, the J end lost 0 bases, and 4 bases lay between the germline ends. CDR3: CASSLQDQETQYF. CDR3 nucleotide sequence: TGCGCCAGCAGCTTGCAGGACCAAGAGACCCAGTACTTC.

This clonotype was recorded at least ten times. The J gene is TRBJ1-1, the V gene TRBV6-2 or TRBV6-3; TRBD1 aligns across 7 bases. The CDR3 covers 19 residues. CDR1 is MNHEY and CDR2 is SVGEGT in the germline V gene. V gave up 2 bases and J gave up 1 base; unmatched junction bases: 16. The CDR3: CASSYPLLTGQGWNTEAFF. The DNA for the CDR3 is TGTGCCAGCAGTTACCCCCTCTTGACAGGGCAGGGTTGGAACACTGAAGCTTTCTTT.

The gene calls are TRBV6-4 and TRBJ2-7; 9 bases align to TRBD2. The CDR3 totals 14 residues. Germline CDR1 reads MRHNA; CDR2 reads SNTAGT. The V gene end was trimmed by 10 bases and the J gene end by 2 bases; junction bases not matched to a gene: 9. CDR3 sequence reads: CATSLTSGAYEQYF. CDR3 nucleotide sequence: TGTGCCACCTCCCTGACTAGCGGAGCCTACGAGCAGTACTTC.

This rearrangement joins TRBV4-1 to TRBJ1-2, with D hard to call. The V gene's germline CDR1 is MGHRA and CDR2 YSYEKL. V was cut by 3 bases and J by 8 bases, with 10 bases left in between. This CDR3 is built from 12 residues. The CDR3 loop is CASSQILGGYTF. The DNA for the CDR3 is TGCGCCAGCAGCCAGATTCTGGGAGGCTACACCTTC.

This clonotype has only a few counts. The V call is TRBV12-3 or TRBV12-4, the J call TRBJ1-2; 10 bases line up with TRBD1. Trimming cost V 7 bases and J 7 bases; bases outside gene matches: 9. The CDR3 totals 14 residues. CDR3 coding DNA: TGTGCCAGCACCTCGACAGGGGGCGACGGTGGCTACACCTTC. Translated: CASTSTGGDGGYTF.

On this clonotype itself: It may be a read error: a sequence one base away is much more abundant. V and J are TRBV29-1 and TRBJ2-1; TRBD1 is a possible D gene (6 bases). The CDR3 has 15 residues. Germline V gives CDR1 SQVTM, CDR2 ANQGSEA. The V gene lost 0 bases and the J gene lost 9 bases, with 18 bases spanning the gap. The CDR3: CSVEERGQVNIEQFF. CDR3 coding DNA: TGCAGCGTTGAAGAGAGGGGACAAGTGAACATTGAGCAGTTCTTC.

This clonotype was counted only a few times. The chain uses TRBV20-1 and TRBJ2-1; a possible D gene is TRBD2 (6 bases). Trimming stripped 2 bases from V and 5 bases from J, with 10 bases between. Germline V gene data show CDR1 as DFQATT and CDR2 as SNEGSKA (reference sequence). The CDR3 is made up of 13 amino acids. The CDR3 region is CSARHSGHNEQFF. The CDR3 DNA sequence: TGCAGTGCTAGACATAGCGGCCACAATGAGCAGTTCTTC.

The sample holds a few counts of this clonotype. The J gene is TRBJ2-1, the V gene TRBV9, with unresolved D. This CDR3 comprises 16 residues. V was clipped by 0 bases and J by 4 bases, with 14 bases between them. CDR1 is SGDLS, CDR2 YYNGEE, per germline. This CDR3 is CASSVDPAQSYNEQFF. In nucleotides, the CDR3 is TGTGCCAGCAGCGTAGATCCAGCCCAATCGTACAATGAGCAGTTCTTC.

The table lists this clonotype with many counts. The junction and the germline gene differ at one end; a read error may be behind it. This chain joins TRBV4-1 and TRBJ2-3, with 7 positions matching TRBD1. The germline V gene encodes CDR1 MGHRA and CDR2 YSYEKL. This CDR3 is 17 amino acids long. The CDR3 bases are TGCGCCAGCAGCCACCCCGACAGGGCCCGGTCGGGCGATACGCGGTATTTT. Translated, it gives CASSHPDRARSGDTRYF.

This clonotype was detected ten times or more. The rearrangement links TRBV9 to TRBJ2-7; D uncertain. V was clipped by 1 base and J by 1 base, with 6 bases between them. The germline CDR1 and CDR2 sequences are SGDLS and YYNGEE. The CDR3 has 13 residues. CDR3 sequence reads: CASSVRASYEQYF. The CDR3 bases are TGTGCCAGCAGCGTAAGGGCGTCCTACGAGCAGTACTTC.

This clonotype was seen ten or more times. CDR3 nucleotide sequence: TGTGCCAGCAGCAGCTTAAGGTTGGCGGCGCAGTATTTT. Translated, it gives CASSSLRLAAQYF. This chain links TRBV11-2 with TRBJ2-3; unclear D gene. V was shortened by 5 bases and J by 10 bases, with 16 bases between the two germline ends. CDR3 length: 13 amino acids. From germline, CDR1 is SGHAT and CDR2 FQNNGV.

This clonotype turned up a few times. This rearrangement joins TRBV5-4 to TRBJ1-2; TRBD1 aligns across 9 bases. CDR1 and CDR2 (germline): SGHNT, YYREEE (reference sequence). With 4 bases clipped from V and 4 bases from J, the junction kept 8 bases outside the gene matches. CDR3 length: 15 amino acids. The CDR3 sequence: CASSAGQGQTYGYTF. CDR3 DNA sequence: TGTGCCAGCAGCGCCGGACAGGGGCAAACCTATGGCTACACCTTC.

This clonotype has at least ten counts. The gene calls are TRBV7-2 and TRBJ2-3; D is unresolved. The CDR3 sequence is 13 residues long. Germline V gives CDR1 SGHTA, CDR2 FQGNSA. Trimming stripped 1 base from V and 5 bases from J, with 7 bases between. In nucleotides, the CDR3 is TGTGCCAGCAGCTTAGGGTCCGGAGATACGCAGTATTTT. This translates into CASSLGSGDTQYF.

This clonotype was detected many times. The chain has TRBV7-2 and TRBJ1-3, with D perhaps TRBD1 (5 bases). With 2 bases removed from V and 0 bases from J, the gap between germline ends came to 14 bases. Germline assignment: CDR1 SGHTA and CDR2 FQGNSA. The CDR3 has 17 amino acids. DNA of the CDR3: TGTGCCAGCAGCTTAAGACTGGGGCAGAGCTCTGGAAACACCATATATTTT. It translates to CASSLRLGQSSGNTIYF.

This clonotype was observed at least ten times. This sequence joins TRBV7-6 and TRBJ2-7, with D perhaps matching TRBD1 or TRBD2 (7 bases each). Germline V lookup: CDR1 SGHVS, CDR2 FNYEAQ. This CDR3 region has 15 residues. Trimming left V 5 bases short and J 4 bases short, with 18 bases between. In DNA, the CDR3 is TGTGCCAGCAGCAAAACAGGGGACTACCAGTACGAGCAGTACTTC. It codes for CASSKTGDYQYEQYF. Together with reference TRBV7-6 and TRBJ2-7, the CDR3 gives the full variable domain: GAGVSQSPRYKVTKRGQDVALRCDPISGHVSLYWYRQALGQGPEFLTYFNYEAQQDKSGLPNDRFSAERPEGSISTLTIQRTEQRDSAMYRCASSKTGDYQYEQYFGPGTRLTVT.

The genes are TRBV20-1 and TRBJ2-5; D is unclear. This CDR3 has 13 amino acids. The V and J ends lost 2 bases and 5 bases respectively, with 12 bases between them. The germline gives CDR1 DFQATT, CDR2 SNEGSKA (reference sequence). The CDR3 spells CSARIRPRETQYF. CDR3 in DNA: TGCAGTGCTAGAATAAGGCCGAGGGAGACCCAGTACTTC.

The sample holds many counts of this clonotype. CDR3: CASSQSWTQKHYEQYV. The DNA of the CDR3 is TGCGCCAGCAGTCAATCGTGGACTCAGAAACACTACGAGCAGTACGTC. The J gene is TRBJ2-7, the V gene TRBV23-1; a possible D gene is TRBD2 (5 bases). TRBV23-1 is treated as an ORF (open reading frame) with a function not yet certain. This CDR3 contains 16 residues. Trimming removed 0 bases at V and 3 bases at J, with 15 bases between.

This clonotype was observed at least ten times. The chain combines TRBV5-1 with TRBJ1-5; TRBD1 might be the D (5 bases). The CDR3 has 13 amino acids. Germline V gives CDR1 SGHRS, CDR2 YFSETQ. Trimming left V 4 bases short and J 6 bases short, with 11 bases between. The DNA for the CDR3 is TGCGCCAGCAGCCCGCAGGGTCCTCAGCCCCAGCATTTT. Residues: CASSPQGPQPQHF.

The chain employs TRBV12-3 or TRBV12-4 and TRBJ1-5; D is uncertain. The CDR3 is 17 amino acids. Trimming removed 1 base from V and 0 bases from J, with 13 bases in between. The CDR3 DNA sequence: TGTGCCAGCAGTTTAGAGAAGGACGGTTATAGCAATCAGCCCCAGCATTTT. This sequence encodes CASSLEKDGYSNQPQHF.

The rearrangement joins TRBV12-3 or TRBV12-4 to TRBJ2-5, with 16 nucleotides matching TRBD2. CDR3 length equals 16 residues. V was clipped by 6 bases and J by 2 bases; unmatched bases: 3. The CDR3 loop is CASSRGLAGGQETQYF. Here the CDR3 DNA reads TGTGCCAGCAGCCGGGGACTAGCGGGGGGGCAAGAGACCCAGTACTTC.

This clonotype appeared many times. The rearrangement joins TRBV20-1 to TRBJ1-1, with a tentative D call TRBD1 (6 bases). This CDR3 region has 14 residues. Trimming took 1 base from V and 2 from J, leaving 11 bases between them. CDR1 DFQATT and CDR2 SNEGSKA come from the germline V gene (reference sequence). For the CDR3, the DNA is TGCAGTGCTAGAGTCGGGGGCGCCAACACTGAAGCTTTCTTT. This encodes CSARVGGANTEAFF.

CDR3 region: CSVLGIGRLFF. The CDR3 region has the DNA TGCAGCGTTCTTGGGATCGGGAGACTGTTTTTT. This chain links TRBV29-1 with TRBJ1-4; D call uncertain. Per germline, CDR1 SQVTM and CDR2 ANQGSEA. Trimming took 5 bases from V and 13 from J, leaving 14 bases between them. This CDR3 has 11 amino acids.

Many counts were recorded for this clonotype. J is TRBJ1-2 and V is TRBV2, with D unresolved. The CDR3 is made up of 14 amino acids. CDR1 and CDR2 from the germline V gene are SNHLY and FYNNEI. Trimming shortened V by 2 bases and J by 5 bases, and 12 bases separated the two germline ends. CDR3 amino acids: CASSESVSQYGYTF. In DNA, the CDR3 is TGTGCCAGCAGTGAAAGTGTATCCCAATATGGCTACACCTTC.